The 14 T cell receptor beta chains below all came from one sample that was sequenced in a study of somatic mutations in cytotoxic T cells in rheumatoid arthritis. The method was immunoSEQ multiplex PCR; TCRdb's version includes in-frame clones alone and lacks a portion of them. The sample has about 20,000 clones, 75% to 90% seen once. Sequencing was carried out using CD8+ T cells sorted from blood. All receptors derive from a middle-aged woman with rheumatoid arthritis.

The V gene is TRBV6-1, the J gene TRBJ1-5; 9 bases align to TRBD1. The CDR3 sequence is 14 residues long. Germline V CDR1 and CDR2: MNHNS, SASEGT. Trimming cost V 10 bases and J 11 bases; bases outside gene matches: 15. In nucleotides, the CDR3 is TGTGCCATCGAAGTCCGGGACAGGGACCTAACCCAGCATTTT. This codes for CAIEVRDRDLTQHF.

This clone has just one count. One junction end disagrees with the germline gene, perhaps due to a read error. The CDR3 spells CASRTGHKYIQYF. CDR3 DNA: TGTGCCAGCAGAACCGGACACAAATACATTCAGTACTTC. The chain employs TRBV5-5 and TRBJ2-4; D may be TRBD1 (5 bases). The V gene's germline CDR1 is SGHKS and CDR2 YYEKEE (reference sequence). The CDR3 extends over 13 amino acids.

The chain employs TRBV19 and TRBJ1-3; TRBD1 agrees at 8 bases. Germline V gene sequence: CDR1 LNHDA, CDR2 SQIVND (reference sequence). The trim removed 4 bases at V and 0 bases at J, leaving 5 bases unmatched. The length of the CDR3 is 16 residues. The CDR3 bases are TGTGCCAGTAGTAAATTTGGGACAGGCTCTGGAAACACCATATATTTT. It encodes CASSKFGTGSGNTIYF.

The chain is built from TRBV7-3 and TRBJ2-1, with D possibly being TRBD1 (6 bases). This CDR3 comprises 15 residues. Trimming took off 5 bases at V and 4 bases at J, with 15 bases between the two ends. Germline lookup yields CDR1 SGHTA and CDR2 FQGTGA. The DNA for the CDR3 is TGTGCCAGCAGCCTCCGGGACACGATATACAATGAGCAGTTCTTC. Amino acids: CASSLRDTIYNEQFF.

The rearrangement uses TRBV27 and TRBJ2-6, with D perhaps TRBD1 (6 bases). Trimming took off 2 bases at V and 0 bases at J, with 14 bases between the two ends. The CDR3 runs 18 residues. Germline V gene data show CDR1 as MNHEY and CDR2 as SMNVEV (reference sequence). The CDR3 sequence is CASSLVAGEPSGANVLTF. DNA for the CDR3: TGTGCCAGCAGTTTAGTGGCAGGGGAGCCCTCTGGGGCCAACGTCCTGACTTTC.

The chain uses TRBV13 and TRBJ2-3; 7 nucleotides match TRBD1. CDR1 is PRHDT and CDR2 is FYEKMQ in the germline V gene (reference sequence). J gave up 2 bases and V 5 bases, and 4 bases lay outside the gene matches. CDR3 size: 14 residues. CDR3 in DNA: TGTGCCAGCAGCGGGGGACAGAACACAGATACGCAGTATTTT. This sequence encodes CASSGGQNTDTQYF. Supplemented by reference TRBV13 and TRBJ2-3, the full variable domain reads AAGVIQSPRHLIKEKRETATLKCYPIPRHDTVYWYQQGPGQDPQFLISFYEKMQSDKGSIPDRFSAQQFSDYHSELNMSSLELGDSALYFCASSGGQNTDTQYFGPGTRLTVL.

The chain uses TRBV2 and TRBJ2-7, with TRBD2 identical over 8 bases. Germline V gene lookup returns CDR1 SNHLY and CDR2 FYNNEI. This CDR3 is 13 amino acids long. The V gene end was trimmed by 10 bases and the J gene end by 0 bases; junction bases not matched to a gene: 5. This CDR3 reads CATEREPSYEQYF. The DNA for the CDR3 is TGTGCCACGGAGCGGGAGCCCTCCTACGAGCAGTACTTC.

This chain uses TRBV7-7 with TRBJ2-3; 10 bases line up with TRBD1. Per the germline V gene, CDR1 is SSHAT and CDR2 is FNYEAQ (reference sequence). The CDR3 totals 14 residues. Losses at the gene ends were 5 bases for V and 5 bases for J; bases not matched to a gene: 4. CDR3 in DNA: TGTGCCAGCAGCCGCGGACAGGGGGTAGATACGCAGTATTTT. This gives the protein CASSRGQGVDTQYF. The full variable domain, with the rest looked up from reference TRBV7-7 and TRBJ2-3, is GAGVSQSPRYKVTKRGQDVTLRCDPISSHATLYWYQQALGQGPEFLTYFNYEAQPDKSGLPSDRFSAERPEGSISTLTIQRTEQRDSAMYRCASSRGQGVDTQYFGPGTRLTVL.

The V and J genes are TRBV9 and TRBJ2-7; D perhaps matches TRBD2 (5 bases). The germline V gene has CDR1 SGDLS and CDR2 YYNGEE. Trimming took off 0 bases at V and 2 bases at J, with 9 bases between the two ends. The CDR3 consists of 14 residues. The CDR3, as DNA: TGTGCCAGCAGCGTAGCTGGGAGTCCCTACGAGCAGTACTTC. It codes for CASSVAGSPYEQYF.

The V call is TRBV15, the J call TRBJ2-4, with 9 bases lining up with TRBD2. V dropped 4 bases and J dropped 4; count of bases not matched to a gene: 14. The CDR3 has 18 amino acids. In germline, CDR1 is LNHNV, CDR2 YYDKDF (reference sequence). In nucleotides, the CDR3 is TGTGCCACCAGCACCCAGATGGGCGCGGGAGGGCCTAAAAACATTCAGTACTTC. Its protein product is CATSTQMGAGGPKNIQYF.

The rearrangement links TRBV6-6 to TRBJ1-3, with TRBD1 as a possible D gene (6 bases). The V gene lost 9 bases and the J gene lost 2 bases, with 8 bases spanning the gap. This CDR3 is built from 12 residues. Per germline, CDR1 MNHNY and CDR2 SVGAGI (reference sequence). The DNA of the CDR3 is TGTGCCAGTACAGGGACTGGAAACACCATATATTTT. As protein: CASTGTGNTIYF.

This chain joins TRBV6-1 and TRBJ2-7; D remains ambiguous. This CDR3 has 14 residues. Trimming took 0 bases from V and 4 from J, leaving 10 bases between them. Germline CDR1 MNHNS, CDR2 SASEGT. CDR3 nucleotides: TGTGCCAGCAGTGAAGCCGGTCTTCTTTACGAGCAGTACTTC. Encoded protein: CASSEAGLLYEQYF.

The chain carries TRBV11-2 and TRBJ1-2, with D perhaps TRBD1 (5 bases). Germline CDR1 reads SGHAT; CDR2 reads FQNNGV. V lost 2 bases to trimming and J lost 1 base, with 23 bases between them. This CDR3 is built from 19 residues. This CDR3 reads CASSLSEGGGDPINYGYTF. DNA of the CDR3: TGTGCCAGCAGCTTATCGGAGGGAGGAGGGGACCCTATTAACTATGGCTACACCTTC.

The CDR3 is CASSHPPEGQAGELFF. As DNA, the CDR3 is TGTGCCAGCAGCCATCCCCCGGAGGGCCAGGCCGGGGAGCTGTTTTTT. V is TRBV4-2 and J is TRBJ2-2; TRBD2 is a possible D gene (6 bases). The length of the CDR3 is 16 residues. V was trimmed by 3 bases and J by 6 bases, leaving 17 bases between them. Germline values: CDR1 LGHNA, CDR2 YNFKEQ.